One sample yielded the 20 T cell receptor beta chains listed below, sequenced in a study of T-cell memory formation after mild COVID-19 (dated by TCRdb to the early 2020s). Library construction relied on 5' RACE. The sequencer listed for this sample is Illumina NovaSeq 6000. Using fastp trimming at Q25 and MiXCR clonotype assembly, TCRdb reanalyzed the public sequencing data and kept in-frame beta chains. Here each entry gathers all rows of one CDR3 protein and keeps the most common genes and DNA. In this sample the table shows about 260,000 distinct CDR3 sequences, about a sixth of which occur a single time. Of the sample, roughly 20% falls within the top ten clones. The sample taken for sequencing was PBMCs or a T cell subset sorted from them (not recorded which). These TCRs come from a man aged 18 to 29 who had mild COVID-19 (a few samples of this study predate the infection). The sample titles of this study are shuffled in the database, so cell type and time point are left out; the donor was told from shared clones.

This clonotype has only a few counts. The CDR3 DNA follows: TGCGCCAGCAGCCAAGACGGGGGAAGCTCCTACGAGCAGTACGTC. Amino acids: CASSQDGGSSYEQYV. The gene calls are TRBV4-1 and TRBJ2-7; a weak D match, TRBD2 (6 bases). This CDR3 spans 15 amino acids. Germline V gene lookup returns CDR1 MGHRA and CDR2 YSYEKL. Trimming cost V 0 bases and J 0 bases, with 9 bases left between them.

The gene calls are TRBV20-1 and TRBJ2-4; perhaps TRBD2 as D (5 bases). CDR3 length: 15 amino acids. V lost 3 bases and J lost 0, with 12 bases in between. The germline CDR1 and CDR2 sequences are DFQATT and SNEGSKA (reference sequence). CDR3 bases: TGCAGTGCTAGGGCGGAGGTGGTAGCCAAAAACATTCAGTACTTC. Amino acid sequence: CSARAEVVAKNIQYF.

The table lists this clonotype with a few counts. The chain recombines TRBV7-9 with TRBJ2-2; D uncertain. The CDR3 has 13 residues. Trimming removed 4 bases at V and 7 bases at J, with 10 bases between. Germline V gene data show CDR1 as SEHNR and CDR2 as FQNEAQ (reference sequence). The CDR3 DNA follows: TGTGCCAGCAGCTCTATTGGCCACGGGGAGCTGTTTTTT. Its translation is CASSSIGHGELFF.

This clonotype was counted a few times. The genes are TRBV4-3 and TRBJ2-7; D is perhaps TRBD1 (6 bases). V lost 3 bases and J lost 6, with 12 bases in between. In germline, CDR1 is LGHNA, CDR2 YSLEER. CDR3 length equals 13 residues. CDR3: CASSQVGAGEQYV. CDR3 DNA: TGCGCCAGCAGCCAGGTGGGGGCAGGCGAGCAGTACGTC.

This clonotype has a count of ten or more. One junction end disagrees with the germline gene, perhaps due to a read error. The chain combines TRBV10-3 with TRBJ2-1; 8 bases fit TRBD2. Germline V lookup: CDR1 ENHRY, CDR2 SYGVKD. The CDR3 is 14 amino acids. CDR3 region: CVIRGTRGDNEQFF. CDR3 nucleotides: TGTGTCATCAGAGGGACTAGGGGAGACAATGAGCAGTTCTTC.

This clonotype was detected a few times. This chain joins TRBV12-3 or TRBV12-4 and TRBJ2-3, with D possibly TRBD2 on 5 matching bases. V lost 7 bases and J 0 bases, leaving 11 bases between the germline ends. This CDR3 has 14 residues. CDR3 loop: CASKEGLSTDTQYF. CDR3 bases: TGTGCCAGCAAAGAGGGATTAAGCACAGATACGCAGTATTTT.

The chain is built from TRBV20-1 and TRBJ2-3, with a possible D match to TRBD2 (5 bases). The germline V and J ends were trimmed by 3 bases and 0 bases, with 19 bases remaining between them. The V gene's germline CDR1 is DFQATT and CDR2 SNEGSKA (reference sequence). The CDR3 is 17 amino acids. CDR3 coding DNA: TGCAGTGCTAGTTGGCTAGCAGTAAGGTCTAGCACAGATACGCAGTATTTT. The encoded protein is CSASWLAVRSSTDTQYF.

This clonotype appeared a few times. The CDR3: CASSRGGSGNTIYF. The CDR3 bases are TGTGCCAGCAGCCGCGGAGGCTCTGGAAACACCATATATTTT. The V and J genes are TRBV7-9 and TRBJ1-3; D remains unclear. Germline lookup yields CDR1 SEHNR and CDR2 FQNEAQ (reference sequence). CDR3 length: 14 amino acids. Trimming left V 5 bases short and J 0 bases short, with 8 bases between.

This clonotype turned up a few times. CDR3 DNA sequence: TGCGCCAGCAGTAAGGGACAGACTCTAGACATTCAGTACTTC. Translated: CASSKGQTLDIQYF. V is TRBV5-1 and J is TRBJ2-4; 7 positions agree with TRBD1. This CDR3 has 14 residues. CDR1 and CDR2 (germline): SGHRS, YFSETQ. V dropped 5 bases and J dropped 8; count of bases not matched to a gene: 10.

This chain links TRBV5-1 with TRBJ2-1; 7 positions match TRBD1. Germline values: CDR1 SGHRS, CDR2 YFSETQ. J lost 7 bases, V lost 4 bases, and 8 bases had no gene match. The CDR3 runs to 14 residues. The CDR3 is CASSDPRQGNEQFF. CDR3 nucleotides: TGCGCCAGCAGCGACCCTAGACAGGGTAATGAGCAGTTCTTC.

This clonotype occurred a few times. V gene TRBV18 combines with J gene TRBJ1-4; D may be TRBD1 (5 bases). The V gene lost 0 bases and the J gene lost 4 bases, with 9 bases spanning the gap. Germline lookup yields CDR1 KGHSH and CDR2 LQKENI. The CDR3 extends over 15 amino acids. The CDR3 nucleotides read TGTGCCAGCTCACCACCGGAGACAGTTAATGAAAAACTGTTTTTT. Encoded protein: CASSPPETVNEKLFF.

The chain uses TRBV10-3 and TRBJ2-7; possibly TRBD1 for D (6 bases). This CDR3 region has 12 residues. The V end lost 10 bases, the J end lost 4 bases, and 14 bases lay between the germline ends. From germline, CDR1 is ENHRY and CDR2 SYGVKD. The CDR3 loop reads CATMGQSYEQYF. In DNA, the CDR3 is TGTGCCACGATGGGACAATCTTACGAGCAGTACTTC.

This clonotype was seen a handful of times. The chain employs TRBV20-1 and TRBJ2-1, with unresolved D. Germline V CDR1 and CDR2: DFQATT, SNEGSKA (reference sequence). CDR3 length: 13 residues. Trimming shortened V by 2 bases and J by 7 bases, and 12 bases separated the two germline ends. The CDR3 sequence: CSARKRLRNEQFF. CDR3 coding DNA: TGCAGTGCTAGAAAACGCCTCCGGAATGAGCAGTTCTTC.

The chain carries TRBV5-1 and TRBJ2-5; a weak D match, TRBD1 (6 bases). Germline CDR1 reads SGHRS; CDR2 reads YFSETQ. CDR3 length: 14 residues. V dropped 3 bases and J dropped 5 bases, with 14 bases sitting between them. The CDR3 loop reads CASSSQGSVETQYF. The CDR3 DNA sequence: TGCGCCAGCAGCTCGCAGGGGTCGGTGGAGACCCAGTACTTC.

The rearrangement joins TRBV6-2 or TRBV6-3 to TRBJ1-6; no clear D gene. Trimming shortened V by 5 bases and J by 7 bases, and 18 bases separated the two germline ends. CDR1 is MNHEY and CDR2 is SVGEGT in the germline V gene. This CDR3 has 16 amino acids. CDR3 bases: TGTGCCAGCAGTCACAGTTTCGGGTTCAGGAATTCACCCCTCCACTTT. Translating gives CASSHSFGFRNSPLHF.

In this sample, this clonotype turned up once. The rearrangement joins TRBV6-1 to TRBJ2-7; D is unresolved. Trimming took 4 bases from V and 3 from J, leaving 10 bases between them. The CDR3 length is 13 residues. The germline V gene encodes CDR1 MNHNS and CDR2 SASEGT. CDR3 residues: CASSATLNYEQYV. For the CDR3, the DNA is TGTGCCAGCAGTGCGACACTAAACTACGAGCAGTACGTC.

This clonotype was counted at least ten times. This sequence joins TRBV7-3 and TRBJ2-2; 8 bases line up with TRBD2. CDR3 size: 15 residues. V lost 2 bases and J lost 7; bases outside the gene matches: 6. CDR1 and CDR2 from the germline V gene are SGHTA and FQGTGA. The CDR3, as DNA: TGTGCCAGCAGCTTACTCGGGGGGGCTATCGGGGAGCTGTTTTTT. Encoded protein: CASSLLGGAIGELFF.

The chain uses TRBV6-2 or TRBV6-3 and TRBJ1-1, with 8 bases that match TRBD1. Germline V gene sequence: CDR1 MNHEY, CDR2 SVGEGT. V lost 4 bases to trimming and J lost 1 base; unmatched junction nucleotides: 2. The length of the CDR3 is 14 residues. CDR3 sequence: CASSWTGTNTEAFF. CDR3 nucleotide sequence: TGTGCCAGCAGTTGGACAGGGACGAACACTGAAGCTTTCTTT.

There are a few counts of this clonotype. The rearrangement uses TRBV28 and TRBJ1-2; no reliable D call. V was clipped by 8 bases and J by 1 base, with 8 bases between them. Germline values: CDR1 MDHEN, CDR2 SYDVKM. The CDR3 is made up of 12 amino acids. The CDR3 loop is CASARVNYGYTF. CDR3 DNA sequence: TGTGCCAGCGCTCGGGTTAACTATGGCTACACCTTC.

This clonotype was seen only a few times. This chain connects TRBV7-3 to TRBJ1-2; 7 bases agree with TRBD1. Germline V gives CDR1 SGHTA, CDR2 FQGTGA. CDR3 length equals 16 residues. The trim removed 5 bases at V and 2 bases at J, leaving 11 bases unmatched. For the CDR3, the DNA is TGTGCCAGCAGCCCCTCGGGGGACAGAGCGAACTATGGCTACACCTTC. As protein: CASSPSGDRANYGYTF.